This passage covers 5 T cell receptor beta chains from one sample sequenced in a study of T cell responses to AZD1222 COVID-19 vaccine. Sequencing was performed with immunoSEQ multiplex PCR; in TCRdb, only in-frame clones are kept and a portion is missing. The table has 180,000 or so clones, approximately 90% seen once. Specimen: peripheral blood, collected 28 days after the second AZD1222 dose. These receptor sequences come from an adult who received the AZD1222 COVID-19 vaccine.

The DNA of the CDR3 is TGTGCCAGCATGGACAGGGGTGGGTATGGCTACACCTTC. It specifies CASMDRGGYGYTF. The chain is built from TRBV12-3 or TRBV12-4 and TRBJ1-2; 9 nucleotides line up with TRBD1. The CDR3 consists of 13 residues. Germline trimming cut 7 bases from V and 5 bases from J; bases unmatched to any gene: 5.

This chain uses TRBV3-1 (or the pseudogene TRBV3-2) with TRBJ2-1; 7 bases fit TRBD2. The CDR3 consists of 18 residues. The V segment lost 0 bases and the J segment 0 bases; nucleotides outside the gene matches: 8. Looked up from germline, CDR1 is LGHDT and CDR2 is YNNKEL (reference sequence). CDR3 loop: CASSQDGGGRSSYNEQFF. The CDR3, as DNA: TGTGCCAGCAGCCAAGACGGCGGGGGTAGGAGCTCCTACAATGAGCAGTTCTTC.

The rearrangement joins TRBV27 to TRBJ1-1, with D tentatively TRBD1 (6 bases). The CDR3 is 15 residues long. V was shortened by 3 bases and J by 1 base, with 12 bases between the two germline ends. Germline CDR1 reads MNHEY; CDR2 reads SMNVEV (reference sequence). This chain's CDR3 is CASSFTQGANTEAFF. CDR3 in DNA: TGTGCCAGCAGTTTTACACAGGGAGCGAACACTGAAGCTTTCTTT.

The V gene is TRBV10-1, the J gene TRBJ2-5; maybe TRBD1 (6 bases). Trimming stripped 6 bases from V and 5 bases from J, with 22 bases between. Per germline, CDR1 WNHNN and CDR2 SYGVQD (reference sequence). The CDR3 contains 16 residues. DNA of the CDR3: TGCGCCAGCAGCCCGGACAGCCGGCTTGGTAGGGAGACCCAGTACTTC. Protein sequence: CASSPDSRLGRETQYF.

This clone was detected once. V and J are TRBV7-3 and TRBJ2-3, with D possibly being TRBD1 (6 bases). Germline lookup yields CDR1 SGHTA and CDR2 FQGTGA. This CDR3 region has 15 residues. The germline V and J ends were trimmed by 2 bases and 3 bases, with 12 bases remaining between them. CDR3 sequence (DNA): TGTGCCAGCAGCTTACTGGGGGCAGGGACAGATACGCAGTATTTT. Translated, it gives CASSLLGAGTDTQYF. Supplemented by reference TRBV7-3 and TRBJ2-3, the full variable domain reads GAGVSQTPSNKVTEKGKYVELRCDPISGHTALYWYRQSLGQGPEFLIYFQGTGAADDSGLPNDRFFAVRPEGSVSTLKIQRTERGDSAVYLCASSLLGAGTDTQYFGPGTRLTVL.